The T cell receptor (beta chain) under discussion was sequenced for a study of OX40 agonist ivuxolimab in advanced cancers. Study context: Clinicians treated patients with ivuxolimab, an agonistic anti-OX40 (CD134) antibody. The dose-escalation cohort was approximately 84% male, with a mean age of around 60 years, ranging roughly 23 to 85. Study-level results: The CD4+ and CD8+ T cells in the blood had expanded clonally by week 6 at 0.1 to 3.0 mg/kg. Antigen targets of the expanded peripheral T cells went undetermined.

V gave up 7 bases and J gave up 3 bases; unmatched junction bases: 10. The CDR3 sequence is 15 residues long. CDR1 and CDR2 from the germline V gene are SGHRS and YFSETQ. This clone was seen a few times. Antigen unknown. The protocol was immunoSEQ multiplex PCR, while the TCRdb copy is restricted to in-frame clones and leaves out a portion. The sample has about 79,000 clones, 88% seen once. This sequence originates from an adult with an advanced solid tumor such as melanoma, head and neck, liver or kidney cancer. The rearrangement links TRBV5-1 to TRBJ2-3; the match to TRBD2 covers 8 bases. Source: CD4+ or CD8+ T cells sorted from blood, taken in a trial of the OX40 agonist ivuxolimab. Here the CDR3 DNA reads TGCGCCAGCGAATTGGAGGGCGGGAGGACAGATACGCAGTATTTT. Encoded protein: CASELEGGRTDTQYF.